The next 31 T cell receptor beta chains were all read from a single sample in a study of blood T cell repertoires in COVID-19. Sequenced by immunoSEQ multiplex PCR; TCRdb stores in-frame clones only, minus some. Found here are around 170,000 clones, approximately 86% of them singletons; the top ten hold about 0.6%. The sample consisted of peripheral blood. The receptors here all came from a man aged 60 to 75 with COVID-19, enrolled during active disease.

The chain recombines TRBV7-8 with TRBJ1-5, with D unresolved. The CDR3 extends over 16 amino acids. Trimming left V 2 bases short and J 1 base short, with 12 bases between. The germline V gene has CDR1 SGHVS and CDR2 FQNEAQ. CDR3 protein: CASSLRLERSNQPQHF. CDR3 bases: TGTGCCAGCAGCTTACGTCTAGAAAGGAGCAATCAGCCCCAGCATTTT. The variable domain in full, with the rest retrieved from reference TRBV7-8 and TRBJ1-5, is GAGVSQSPRYKVAKRGQDVALRCDPISGHVSLFWYQQALGQGPEFLTYFQNEAQLDKSGLPSDRFFAERPEGSVSTLKIQRTQQEDSAVYLCASSLRLERSNQPQHFGDGTRLSIL.

V usage is TRBV4-3 and J usage is TRBJ2-4; D is unclear. The V and J ends lost 1 base and 0 bases respectively, with 10 bases between them. From germline, CDR1 is LGHNA and CDR2 YSLEER. This CDR3 has 16 amino acids. In DNA, the CDR3 is TGCGCCAGCAGCCAAGTCTGGAGTCTAGCCAAAAACATTCAGTACTTC. This translates into CASSQVWSLAKNIQYF.

The CDR3 spells CASSPSGGTTGELFF. DNA for the CDR3: TGTGCCAGCAGTCCAAGCGGGGGGACCACCGGGGAGCTGTTTTTT. V gene TRBV2 combines with J gene TRBJ2-2; 9 bases map to TRBD2. After removal of 5 bases from V and 4 bases from J, the junction contained 5 bases not matched to a gene. Germline loops: CDR1 SNHLY, CDR2 FYNNEI. This CDR3 comprises 15 residues.

The rearrangement uses TRBV7-2 and TRBJ1-1; D not resolved. Germline lookup yields CDR1 SGHTA and CDR2 FQGNSA. CDR3 length: 15 residues. The germline V and J ends were trimmed by 1 base and 0 bases, with 9 bases remaining between them. DNA of the CDR3: TGTGCCAGCAGCTTAGATCGGGGTATGAACACTGAAGCTTTCTTT. Amino acids: CASSLDRGMNTEAFF.

This chain joins TRBV4-3 and TRBJ1-2; TRBD1 aligns across 9 bases. Germline CDR1 is LGHNA and CDR2 is YSLEER. The ends lost 0 bases at V and 4 bases at J; junction bases unmatched: 9. CDR3 length: 17 amino acids. The CDR3 sequence is CASSQDSTGGGAYGYTF. CDR3 coding DNA: TGCGCCAGCAGCCAAGACTCAACAGGGGGCGGGGCCTATGGCTACACCTTC.

The chain couples TRBV6-5 to TRBJ1-2; D is uncertain. Trimming removed 4 bases from V and 0 bases from J, with 9 bases in between. This CDR3 is built from 14 residues. The V gene's germline CDR1 is MNHEY and CDR2 SVGAGI. The CDR3 loop reads CASSSGVTNYGYTF. The CDR3 region has the DNA TGTGCCAGCAGTTCGGGAGTCACTAACTATGGCTACACCTTC.

In its sample, this clone was seen once. CDR3 sequence reads: CAWRAIDRQAGELFF. The DNA for the CDR3 is TGTGCCTGGAGGGCTATAGACAGACAGGCCGGGGAGCTGTTTTTT. The genes are TRBV30 and TRBJ2-2, with TRBD1 as a possible D gene (6 bases). V was trimmed by 3 bases and J by 6 bases, leaving 17 bases between them. Per germline, CDR1 GTSNPN and CDR2 SVGIG (reference sequence). The CDR3 totals 15 residues.

The J gene is TRBJ2-1, the V gene TRBV18; D possibly corresponds to TRBD2 (5 bases). The CDR3 covers 15 residues. CDR1 KGHSH and CDR2 LQKENI come from the germline V gene. V shed 3 bases and J shed 3 bases, with 12 bases lying between them. CDR3 loop: CASSPVLADYNEQFF. CDR3 in DNA: TGTGCCAGCTCACCTGTCCTAGCAGACTACAATGAGCAGTTCTTC.

This chain links TRBV6-2 or TRBV6-3 with TRBJ2-3; D is uncertain. V was trimmed by 2 bases and J by 4 bases, leaving 10 bases between them. This CDR3 spans 14 amino acids. In germline, CDR1 is MNHEY, CDR2 SVGEGT. CDR3: CASSYAVVSDTQYF. In DNA form, the CDR3 reads TGTGCCAGCAGTTACGCGGTAGTCTCAGATACGCAGTATTTT.

The genes are TRBV7-3 and TRBJ2-1, with 7 bases that match TRBD2. The germline CDR1 and CDR2 sequences are SGHTA and FQGTGA. The V gene end was trimmed by 5 bases and the J gene end by 9 bases; junction bases not matched to a gene: 22. CDR3 length equals 18 residues. CDR3 nucleotide sequence: TGTGCCAGCAGCCCAATCCACCAGACTAGCCCGGGGTCTGTTGAGCAGTTCTTC. This encodes CASSPIHQTSPGSVEQFF.

This sequence joins TRBV9 and TRBJ2-7, with 12 positions matching TRBD2. Trimming at V came to 3 bases and at J to 3 bases, leaving 7 bases not matched to a gene. CDR3 length: 16 residues. The germline V gene encodes CDR1 SGDLS and CDR2 YYNGEE. CDR3 in amino acids: CASSARTSGANYEQYF. CDR3 nucleotides: TGTGCCAGCAGCGCGAGGACTAGCGGGGCCAACTACGAGCAGTACTTC.

A single count supports this clone. The chain combines TRBV11-1 with TRBJ1-3, with TRBD1 as a possible D gene (6 bases). CDR3 size: 14 residues. Germline V CDR1 and CDR2: SGHAT, FQDESV (reference sequence). V lost 4 bases and J 4 bases, leaving 11 bases between the germline ends. The CDR3 spells CASSYSGTGNTIYF. CDR3 nucleotide sequence: TGTGCCAGCAGCTACTCCGGGACAGGAAACACCATATATTTT.

This chain links TRBV5-1 with TRBJ2-7; D is unresolved. CDR1 is SGHRS, CDR2 YFSETQ, per germline. Trimming pared 2 bases from V and 4 bases from J, leaving 13 bases between. The CDR3 loop spans 14 amino acids. The CDR3 DNA follows: TGCGCCAGCAGCTTATCGACGGAGTTGTACGAGCAGTACTTC. It encodes CASSLSTELYEQYF.

This clone showed up just once. The CDR3 sequence is CASSPRTSGPLYEQYF. The CDR3 DNA reads TGTGCCAGCTCACCACGGACTAGCGGTCCTTTATACGAGCAGTACTTC. The chain carries TRBV18 and TRBJ2-7; TRBD2 aligns across 10 bases. The CDR3 has 16 residues. Trimming took 1 base from V and 4 from J; bases not matched to a gene: 7. Germline CDR1 and CDR2: KGHSH and LQKENI.

V is TRBV19 and J is TRBJ1-2, with 7 positions matching TRBD1. The CDR3 is made up of 12 amino acids. J gave up 5 bases and V 11 bases, and 8 bases lay outside the gene matches. In germline, CDR1 is LNHDA, CDR2 SQIVND (reference sequence). The CDR3 sequence: CAGARGFYGYTF. The CDR3 DNA follows: TGTGCCGGCGCCAGGGGGTTTTATGGCTACACCTTC.

This clone was seen more than once but under ten times. The rearrangement joins TRBV29-1 to TRBJ2-1; 10 nucleotides match TRBD1. Germline lookup yields CDR1 SQVTM and CDR2 ANQGSEA. With V trimmed by 5 bases and J by 8 bases, 12 bases remained unmatched. The CDR3 is 15 residues long. For the CDR3, the DNA is TGCAGCGTTCCCCCTGGACAGGGGGATAAGTATGAGCAGTTCTTC. This codes for CSVPPGQGDKYEQFF.

The rearrangement links TRBV5-3 to TRBJ1-1, with D possibly matching TRBD1 (5 bases). TRBV5-3 qualifies as an ORF whose function is uncertain. Trimming pared 6 bases from V and 4 bases from J, leaving 7 bases between. This CDR3 contains 11 residues. The CDR3, as DNA: TGTGCCAGAAAGGGGCCCACTGAAGCTTTCTTT. Translating it yields CARKGPTEAFF.

V usage is TRBV24-1 and J usage is TRBJ2-5; weak D call: TRBD1 (6 bases). This CDR3 region has 15 residues. V was clipped by 3 bases and J by 4 bases, with 14 bases between them. Looked up from germline, CDR1 is KGHDR and CDR2 is SFDVKD. This CDR3 reads CATSDPLTGGETQYF. DNA of the CDR3: TGTGCCACCAGTGATCCGCTGACAGGCGGAGAGACCCAGTACTTC.

The V and J genes are TRBV28 and TRBJ1-3; 7 bases line up with TRBD1. The CDR3 contains 14 residues. V lost 6 bases to trimming and J lost 7 bases; unmatched junction nucleotides: 9. In germline, CDR1 is MDHEN, CDR2 SYDVKM. CDR3 bases: TGTGCCAGCAGAGCCACCTCAGGGGGGAACACCATATATTTT. Translation gives CASRATSGGNTIYF.

In its sample, this clone was seen once. Here the CDR3 reads CASSSQGATDTQYF. The CDR3 DNA reads as TGTGCCAGCAGCTCCCAAGGAGCGACAGATACGCAGTATTTT. V and J are TRBV7-3 and TRBJ2-3; D remains unclear. The germline CDR1 and CDR2 sequences are SGHTA and FQGTGA. The CDR3 is made up of 14 amino acids. Trimming took 4 bases from V and 3 from J, leaving 11 bases between them.

V gene TRBV4-2 combines with J gene TRBJ2-3, with 8 positions matching TRBD2. In germline, CDR1 is LGHNA, CDR2 YNFKEQ. The CDR3 is made up of 18 amino acids. V was pared by 0 bases and J by 4 bases, with 12 bases of the junction left unmatched. The CDR3 DNA reads TGTGCCAGCAGCCAAGATGATTGGACTAGCAGCTCCGCAGATACGCAGTATTTT. Its translation: CASSQDDWTSSSADTQYF.

This sequence joins TRBV7-9 and TRBJ2-2; D perhaps matches TRBD1 (6 bases). Trimming pared 5 bases from V and 6 bases from J, leaving 22 bases between. CDR1 and CDR2 from the germline V gene are SEHNR and FQNEAQ (reference sequence). The CDR3 length is 17 residues. The CDR3 loop reads CASSRTQGKGEAGELFF. DNA of the CDR3: TGTGCCAGCAGCCGAACACAGGGAAAGGGTGAGGCCGGGGAGCTGTTTTTT. The full variable domain, in which reference TRBV7-9 and TRBJ2-2 provide the parts outside the CDR3, is DTGVSQNPRHKITKRGQNVTFRCDPISEHNRLYWYRQTLGQGPEFLTYFQNEAQLEKSRLLSDRFSAERPKGSFSTLEIQRTEQGDSAMYLCASSRTQGKGEAGELFFGEGSRLTVL.

The chain couples TRBV7-3 to TRBJ1-1, with D tentatively TRBD1 (5 bases). From germline, CDR1 is SGHTA and CDR2 FQGTGA. This CDR3 region has 14 residues. Trimming removed 5 bases from V and 0 bases from J, with 10 bases in between. The CDR3 sequence: CASSVAGLNTEAFF. The CDR3 coding sequence is TGTGCCAGCAGCGTAGCAGGGTTGAACACTGAAGCTTTCTTT.

CDR3 sequence (DNA): TGCAGCGTCTACCGGGACAGGGGTGACATTCAGTACTTC. This encodes CSVYRDRGDIQYF. The chain combines TRBV29-1 with TRBJ2-4, with 10 bases aligning to TRBD1. The V and J ends lost 6 bases and 8 bases, in that order; junction bases with no gene match: 7. The length of the CDR3 is 13 residues. Per the germline V gene, CDR1 is SQVTM and CDR2 is ANQGSEA.

This clone showed up just once. This chain joins TRBV24-1 and TRBJ2-4; 9 bases match TRBD1. V was clipped by 4 bases and J by 0 bases; unmatched bases: 12. CDR1 KGHDR and CDR2 SFDVKD come from the germline V gene. This CDR3 is 19 amino acids long. The CDR3 nucleotides read TGTGCCACCAGTGACCCGACCGGGACAGGGACACTAGCCAAAAACATTCAGTACTTC. This encodes CATSDPTGTGTLAKNIQYF.

This sequence joins TRBV6-4 and TRBJ2-3; maybe TRBD2 (6 bases). V dropped 2 bases and J dropped 8 bases, with 11 bases sitting between them. The CDR3 has 13 amino acids. Per germline, CDR1 MRHNA and CDR2 SNTAGT. Here the CDR3 reads CASSDPPRGTQYF. The CDR3, as DNA: TGTGCCAGCAGTGACCCCCCGCGGGGTACGCAGTATTTT.

The chain is built from TRBV10-1 and TRBJ1-5; TRBD1 might be the D (5 bases). The V and J ends lost 7 bases and 4 bases respectively, with 17 bases between them. Germline loops: CDR1 WNHNN, CDR2 SYGVQD (reference sequence). The CDR3 extends over 15 amino acids. In nucleotides, the CDR3 is TGCGCCAGCACGGGTTATCGACAGTTAAATCAGCCCCAGCATTTT. Amino acids: CASTGYRQLNQPQHF.

This clone was seen more than once but under ten times. The chain uses TRBV3-1 (or the pseudogene TRBV3-2) and TRBJ2-1; 10 positions agree with TRBD2. This CDR3 is built from 16 residues. Looked up from germline, CDR1 is LGHDT and CDR2 is YNNKEL (reference sequence). Trimming cost V 1 base and J 4 bases; bases outside gene matches: 4. CDR3 sequence: CASSQGTSGLYNEQFF. In DNA, the CDR3 is TGTGCCAGCAGCCAAGGGACTAGCGGTCTGTACAATGAGCAGTTCTTC.

The rearrangement links TRBV5-1 to TRBJ1-1, with D unresolved. The germline gives CDR1 SGHRS, CDR2 YFSETQ. This CDR3 region has 13 residues. Deletions cut 0 bases from V and 3 bases from J, with 6 bases between. The CDR3 here is CASSLVPDTEAFF. The CDR3 DNA reads as TGCGCCAGCAGCTTGGTCCCCGACACTGAAGCTTTCTTT.

The V gene is TRBV18, the J gene TRBJ1-2; D unclear. The germline CDR1 and CDR2 sequences are KGHSH and LQKENI. Between the trimmed V and J ends, which lost 3 bases and 2 bases, there was a span of 13 bases. CDR3 length equals 15 residues. The DNA of the CDR3 is TGTGCCAGCTCACCTCCCCCTCCGACAAACTATGGCTACACCTTC. Amino acid sequence: CASSPPPPTNYGYTF.

This clone was observed a single time. This chain connects TRBV28 to TRBJ1-1; no clear D gene. The V end lost 1 base, the J end lost 4 bases, and 13 bases lay between the germline ends. The CDR3 is 15 residues long. Germline loops: CDR1 MDHEN, CDR2 SYDVKM. The CDR3 loop reads CASSLYEAKPTEAFF. The CDR3 DNA is TGTGCCAGCAGTTTATATGAGGCTAAACCCACTGAAGCTTTCTTT.